Each of the 13 T cell receptor beta chains below was sequenced from the same sample in a study of T cells after yellow fever vaccination. TCRdb called the 5' RACE reads again in MiXCR, with one record for every CDR3 protein. The sample yields more than 350,000 distinct CDR3 sequences, 11% seen once. The source material was PBMCs, sampled on the day of the first yellow fever vaccination. The receptor source for this set is a man younger than 30 who received the YFV17D yellow fever vaccine.

This clonotype has only a few counts. The rearrangement joins TRBV6-1 to TRBJ2-7; TRBD2 agrees at 7 bases. The length of the CDR3 is 14 residues. Germline CDR1 reads MNHNS; CDR2 reads SASEGT. J lost 0 bases, V lost 7 bases, and 6 bases had no gene match. The CDR3 sequence: CASNNGGSSYEQYF. CDR3 nucleotide sequence: TGTGCCAGCAACAACGGGGGGAGCTCCTACGAGCAGTACTTC.

In its sample, this clonotype was seen a few times. The chain has TRBV5-1 and TRBJ1-1; 7 bases are shared with TRBD1. J was trimmed by 1 base and V by 3 bases; bases with no gene match: 6. The CDR3 contains 15 residues. The germline V gene has CDR1 SGHRS and CDR2 YFSETQ. The CDR3: CASSSGQTTNTEAFF. For the CDR3, the DNA is TGCGCCAGCAGCTCGGGACAGACCACGAACACTGAAGCTTTCTTT.

This clonotype was seen more than once but under ten times. The CDR3 sequence is CASSSLAGVLNTGELFF. DNA of the CDR3: TGTGCCAGCAGCTCCCTAGCGGGGGTCCTGAACACCGGGGAGCTGTTTTTT. This rearrangement joins TRBV7-7 to TRBJ2-2; 10 bases fit TRBD2. The CDR3 has 17 residues. The J segment lost 1 base and the V segment lost 4 bases, leaving 6 bases of the junction unmatched. Germline V CDR1 and CDR2: SSHAT, FNYEAQ (reference sequence).

This CDR3 is CSAPTVGRDPEQYF. The CDR3, as DNA: TGCAGTGCTCCGACTGTAGGGCGCGACCCCGAGCAGTACTTC. This sequence joins TRBV20-1 and TRBJ2-7; D not certain. The CDR3 covers 14 residues. V dropped 5 bases and J dropped 6 bases, with 20 bases sitting between them. Germline CDR1 and CDR2: DFQATT and SNEGSKA (reference sequence).

This clonotype has a handful of counts. The chain recombines TRBV20-1 with TRBJ1-1; weak D call: TRBD1 (5 bases). The CDR3 length is 13 residues. Germline V CDR1 and CDR2: DFQATT, SNEGSKA (reference sequence). Trimming removed 6 bases from V and 5 bases from J, with 16 bases in between. The DNA for the CDR3 is TGCAGTGCCCGCACCGGGGGGGATACTGAAGCTTTCTTT. Translation gives CSARTGGDTEAFF.

This clonotype was recorded a few times. CDR3 in amino acids: CSAQGLAGGHRTQYF. The CDR3 DNA reads TGCAGTGCTCAGGGACTAGCGGGCGGACACAGAACGCAGTATTTT. This chain joins TRBV20-1 and TRBJ2-3, with TRBD2 matching over 12 bases. CDR3 length: 15 amino acids. Germline CDR1 reads DFQATT; CDR2 reads SNEGSKA (reference sequence). The junction had 12 bases not matched to a gene; V was cut back by 5 bases and J by 9 bases.

This clonotype was seen a handful of times. V gene TRBV4-1 combines with J gene TRBJ2-3, with no clear D. Germline values: CDR1 MGHRA, CDR2 YSYEKL. V lost 0 bases and J lost 7, with 5 bases in between. This CDR3 has 12 residues. The chain's CDR3 is CASSQELHTQYF. Written as DNA, the CDR3 is TGCGCCAGCAGCCAAGAGCTGCATACGCAGTATTTT.

This clonotype was detected only a few times. J is TRBJ1-1 and V is TRBV2; D uncertain. This CDR3 contains 14 residues. Germline V gene sequence: CDR1 SNHLY, CDR2 FYNNEI. With 7 bases removed from V and 1 base from J, the gap between germline ends came to 13 bases. The CDR3 DNA is TGTGCCAGCAAGGCGGGGAGATCGAACACTGAAGCTTTCTTT. Residues: CASKAGRSNTEAFF.

The chain links TRBV4-1 to TRBJ2-7; the D call may be TRBD1 or TRBD2 (5 bases each). Germline V gene sequence: CDR1 MGHRA, CDR2 YSYEKL. The CDR3 length is 14 residues. V lost 1 base and J 0 bases, leaving 7 bases between the germline ends. CDR3 in amino acids: CASSQGGVSYEQYF. In DNA form, the CDR3 reads TGCGCCAGCAGCCAAGGAGGGGTCTCCTACGAGCAGTACTTC.

The gene calls are TRBV19 and TRBJ1-4; no firm D call. There are 15 residues in the CDR3. Germline CDR1 and CDR2: LNHDA and SQIVND (reference sequence). V was cut by 5 bases and J by 6 bases, with 16 bases left in between. The DNA for the CDR3 is TGTGCCAGTAGTGCCCTCCGGGTCACGTATGAAAAACTGTTTTTT. Its protein is CASSALRVTYEKLFF.

The chain is built from TRBV6-5 and TRBJ2-5; 9 bases map to TRBD2. CDR1 MNHEY and CDR2 SVGAGI come from the germline V gene. This CDR3 spans 16 amino acids. Trimming cost V 10 bases and J 1 base; bases outside gene matches: 13. DNA of the CDR3: TGTGCCAACCCGAACTATAGCGGGGGTTTCCAAGAGACCCAGTACTTC. Amino acid sequence: CANPNYSGGFQETQYF.

The CDR3 DNA sequence: TGTGCCACCAGTGACCACCGGACGGATTATAGCAATCAGCCCCAGCATTTT. Its protein is CATSDHRTDYSNQPQHF. The chain has TRBV24-1 and TRBJ1-5; no clear D. The CDR3 covers 17 residues. Germline V gene sequence: CDR1 KGHDR, CDR2 SFDVKD. Trimming removed 4 bases at V and 0 bases at J, with 15 bases between.

The chain carries TRBV7-2 and TRBJ2-1, with 7 positions matching TRBD2. The CDR3 covers 14 residues. Germline V gene data show CDR1 as SGHTA and CDR2 as FQGNSA. V was pared by 1 base and J by 10 bases, with 7 bases of the junction left unmatched. CDR3 amino acids: CASSLVGGGGEQFF. The CDR3 nucleotides read TGTGCCAGCAGCTTAGTCGGCGGGGGTGGAGAGCAGTTCTTC. The full variable domain, its missing parts supplied by reference TRBV7-2 and TRBJ2-1, is GAGVSQSPSNKVTEKGKDVELRCDPISGHTALYWYRQSLGQGLEFLIYFQGNSAPDKSGLPSDRFSAERTGGSVSTLTIQRTQQEDSAVYLCASSLVGGGGEQFFGPGTRLTVL.